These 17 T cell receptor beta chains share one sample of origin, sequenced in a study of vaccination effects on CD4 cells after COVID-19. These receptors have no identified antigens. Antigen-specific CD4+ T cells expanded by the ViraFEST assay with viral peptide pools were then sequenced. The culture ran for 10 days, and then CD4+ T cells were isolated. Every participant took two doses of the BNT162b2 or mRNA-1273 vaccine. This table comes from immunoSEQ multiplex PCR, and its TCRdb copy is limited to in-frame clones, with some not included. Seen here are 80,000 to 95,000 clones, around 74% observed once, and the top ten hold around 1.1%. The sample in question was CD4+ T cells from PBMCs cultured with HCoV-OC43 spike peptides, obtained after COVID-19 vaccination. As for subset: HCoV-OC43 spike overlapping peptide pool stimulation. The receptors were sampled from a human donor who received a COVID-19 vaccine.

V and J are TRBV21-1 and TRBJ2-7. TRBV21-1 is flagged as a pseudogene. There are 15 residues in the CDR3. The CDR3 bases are TGTGCCAGCAGCTCGCGCGGTGGGATTGCCTACGAGCAGTACGTC. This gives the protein CASSSRGGIAYEQYV.

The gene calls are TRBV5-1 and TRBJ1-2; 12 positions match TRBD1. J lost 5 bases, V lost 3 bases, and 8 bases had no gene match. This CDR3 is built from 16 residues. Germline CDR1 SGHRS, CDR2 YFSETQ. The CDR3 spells CASSSQPGQGAYGYTF. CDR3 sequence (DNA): TGCGCCAGCAGCTCCCAACCGGGACAGGGGGCTTATGGCTACACCTTC.

Here the CDR3 DNA reads TGCGCCAGCAGGAACTACGCAGGGGGCACCGGGGAGCTGTTTTTT. This codes for CASRNYAGGTGELFF. V usage is TRBV5-1 and J usage is TRBJ2-2, with TRBD1 matching 7 bases. The V gene's germline CDR1 is SGHRS and CDR2 YFSETQ. The CDR3 is made up of 15 amino acids. Trimming cost V 5 bases and J 4 bases; bases outside gene matches: 8.

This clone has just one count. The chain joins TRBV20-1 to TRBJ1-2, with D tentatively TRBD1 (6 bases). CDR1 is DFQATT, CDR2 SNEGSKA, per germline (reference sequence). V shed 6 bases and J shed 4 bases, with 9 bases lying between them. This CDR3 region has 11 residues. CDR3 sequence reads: CSAIQGYGYTF. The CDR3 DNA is TGCAGTGCAATACAGGGCTATGGCTACACCTTC.

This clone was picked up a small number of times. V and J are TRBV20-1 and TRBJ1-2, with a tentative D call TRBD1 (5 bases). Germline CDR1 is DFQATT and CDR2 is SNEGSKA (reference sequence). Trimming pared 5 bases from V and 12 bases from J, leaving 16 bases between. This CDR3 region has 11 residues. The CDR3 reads CSAGASRTDTF. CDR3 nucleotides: TGCAGTGCTGGGGCCTCCAGGACCGACACCTTC.

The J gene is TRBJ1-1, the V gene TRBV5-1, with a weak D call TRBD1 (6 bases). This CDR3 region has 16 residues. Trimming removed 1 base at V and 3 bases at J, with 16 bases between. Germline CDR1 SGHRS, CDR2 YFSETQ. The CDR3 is CASSLRGGKVDTEAFF. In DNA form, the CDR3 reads TGCGCCAGCAGCTTGCGCGGGGGCAAGGTGGACACTGAAGCTTTCTTT.

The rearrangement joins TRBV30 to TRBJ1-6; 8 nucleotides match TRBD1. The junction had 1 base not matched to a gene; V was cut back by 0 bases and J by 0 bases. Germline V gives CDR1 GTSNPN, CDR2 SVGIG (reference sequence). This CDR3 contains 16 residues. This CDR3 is CAWSVRGRSYNSPLHF. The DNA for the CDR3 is TGTGCCTGGAGTGTCAGGGGGCGCTCCTATAATTCACCCCTCCACTTT. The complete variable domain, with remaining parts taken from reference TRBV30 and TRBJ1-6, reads SQTIHQWPATLVQPVGSPLSLECTVEGTSNPNLYWYRQAAGRGLQLLFYSVGIGQISSEVPQNLSASRPQDRQFILSSKKLLLSDSGFYLCAWSVRGRSYNSPLHFGNGTRLTVT.

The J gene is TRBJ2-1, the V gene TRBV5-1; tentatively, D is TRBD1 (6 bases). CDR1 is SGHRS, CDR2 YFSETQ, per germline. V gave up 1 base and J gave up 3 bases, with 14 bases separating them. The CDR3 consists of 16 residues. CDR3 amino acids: CASSLTLTGIYNEQFF. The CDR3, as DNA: TGCGCCAGCAGCTTGACACTTACAGGGATCTACAATGAGCAGTTCTTC.

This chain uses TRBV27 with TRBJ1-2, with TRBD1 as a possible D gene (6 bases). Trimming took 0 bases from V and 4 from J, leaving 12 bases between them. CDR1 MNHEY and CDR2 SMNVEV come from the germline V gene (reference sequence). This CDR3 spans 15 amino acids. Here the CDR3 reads CASSLSNGGAYGYTF. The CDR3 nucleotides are TGTGCCAGCAGTTTATCGAACGGGGGCGCCTATGGCTACACCTTC.

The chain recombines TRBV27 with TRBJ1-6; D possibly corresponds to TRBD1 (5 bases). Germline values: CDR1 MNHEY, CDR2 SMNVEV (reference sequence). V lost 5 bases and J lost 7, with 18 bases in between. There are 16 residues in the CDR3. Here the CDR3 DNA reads TGTGCCAGCAGTAATACGGACTCGGGGCAAAATTCACCCCTCCACTTT. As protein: CASSNTDSGQNSPLHF.

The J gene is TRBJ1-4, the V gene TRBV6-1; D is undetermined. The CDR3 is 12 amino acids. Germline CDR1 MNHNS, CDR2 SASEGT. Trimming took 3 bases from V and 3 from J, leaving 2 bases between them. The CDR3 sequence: CASSDPNEKLFF. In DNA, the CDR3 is TGTGCCAGCAGTGATCCTAATGAAAAACTGTTTTTT.

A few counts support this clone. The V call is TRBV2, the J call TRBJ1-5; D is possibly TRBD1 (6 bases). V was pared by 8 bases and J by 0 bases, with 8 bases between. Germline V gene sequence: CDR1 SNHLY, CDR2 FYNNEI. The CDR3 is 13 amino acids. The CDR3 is CASGQPSNQPQHF. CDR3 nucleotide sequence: TGTGCCAGCGGACAGCCTAGCAATCAGCCCCAGCATTTT.

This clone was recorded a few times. CDR3: CASSAGPGGFYEQYV. In DNA, the CDR3 is TGTGCCAGCAGCGCCGGGCCCGGGGGGTTCTACGAGCAGTACGTC. J is TRBJ2-7 and V is TRBV3-1 (or the pseudogene TRBV3-2); 7 nucleotides match TRBD2. CDR1 is LGHDT and CDR2 is YNNKEL in the germline V gene (reference sequence). The V segment lost 5 bases and the J segment 3 bases; nucleotides outside the gene matches: 10. The CDR3 loop spans 15 amino acids.

CDR3 bases: TGTGCCAGCAGCGCGAGAAAGACAGGCTCTAATGAAAAACTGTTTTTT. Encoded protein: CASSARKTGSNEKLFF. This chain links TRBV9 with TRBJ1-4, with a possible D match to TRBD1 (6 bases). Germline CDR1 and CDR2: SGDLS and YYNGEE. V lost 3 bases and J 3 bases, leaving 15 bases between the germline ends. The CDR3 is made up of 16 amino acids.

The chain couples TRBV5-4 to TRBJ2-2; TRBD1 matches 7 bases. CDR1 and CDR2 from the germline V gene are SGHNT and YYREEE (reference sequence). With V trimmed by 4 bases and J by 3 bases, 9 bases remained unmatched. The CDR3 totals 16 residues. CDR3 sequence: CASSHGTARDTGELFF. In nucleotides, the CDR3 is TGTGCCAGCAGCCACGGGACAGCGCGGGACACCGGGGAGCTGTTTTTT.

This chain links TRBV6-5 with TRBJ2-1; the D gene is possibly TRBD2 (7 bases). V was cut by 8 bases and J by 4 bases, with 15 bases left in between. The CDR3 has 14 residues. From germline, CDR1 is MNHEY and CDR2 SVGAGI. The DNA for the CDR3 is TGTGCCAGCGGGGGGGCCAGGGATTACAATGAGCAGTTCTTC. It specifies CASGGARDYNEQFF.

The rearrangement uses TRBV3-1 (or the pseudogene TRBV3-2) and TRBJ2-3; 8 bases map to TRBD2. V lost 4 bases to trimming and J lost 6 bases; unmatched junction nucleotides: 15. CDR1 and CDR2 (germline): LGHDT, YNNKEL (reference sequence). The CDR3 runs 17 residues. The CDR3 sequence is CASSPLKAGARGDTQYF. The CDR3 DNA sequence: TGTGCCAGCAGCCCCTTAAAAGCGGGGGCCCGTGGGGATACGCAGTATTTT.